This T cell receptor (beta chain) was profiled in a study of cytomegalovirus exposure and HLA in healthy donors (dated by TCRdb to 2016 to 2017). Study-wide context: An earlier analysis of 587 of the donors reported around 280 Gb of sequence data and some 110 million unique TCR beta sequences obtained from roughly 180 million T cells. Approximately 300 gigabases of sequencing data and 80 million or so unique TCR sequences were included in an early release covering under 650 HLA-typed donors. Class I and class II HLA loci were covered by the typing at four-digit resolution. A later genetic analysis used genome-wide SNP genotypes for about 60% of the roughly 700 donors, treating that subset as a discovery cohort. High-throughput TCR immunosequencing, statistical association of individual TCRs with disease status, and machine learning were combined to predict cytomegalovirus infection status. The study used immunosequencing to profile the T cell repertoires of approximately 650 subjects and linked those repertoires to cytomegalovirus serostatus. Rather than using new phenotypic data, the later analysis identified candidate immune exposures from TCR beta sequences and from how often those sequences occurred across donors. Typing coverage differed by locus: A, B, C, DRB1 and DQB1 were typed in roughly 629-630 donors, DQA1 in about 510, DPA1 in approximately 600, and DPB1 in around 490. To study patterns of TCR occurrence, a later analysis re-analyzed previously published TCR beta repertoires from 550 to 800 donors and added high-resolution HLA genotyping. On average, 235,054 unique TCR beta nucleotide sequences were sequenced per donor among more than 350 genotyped donors of the cohort, with around 19% of those sequences being non-productive. In addition to the first cohort of around 670 subjects, a separate validation cohort of 100 to 150 different subjects was used. Donor age, sex, ethnicity and CMV serostatus were compiled alongside the repertoire data. The study was designed to test whether signatures of past pathogen exposure could be identified by cataloging public T cell receptors. In an earlier analysis of a few hundred of the donors, high-throughput TCR beta sequencing was used to judge whether each TCR beta V gene segment behaved as functional or pseudogenic. Four to six DR-DQ haplotypes were handled as single units for association and clustering, since linkage in the cohort was strong. Among the roughly 400 genotyped donors, about 85% belonged to the genetic ancestry cluster associated with self-reported Caucasian donors. Every discovery cohort repertoire had been produced on one sequencing platform. Study-level results and caveats: The study listed 164 TCR beta chains as associated with cytomegalovirus. In a later genetic analysis, fewer N-insertions in productive TCRs were reported among donors in an Asian-associated ancestry cluster than the roughly 700-donor mean. In an earlier analysis of under 600 of the donors, most TCR beta V segments were observed in productive rearrangements about 87% or about 30% of the time, broadly matching IMGT annotations. In a later analysis, several top co-occurrence clusters were reported to appear linked to parvovirus B19, influenza, CMV and Epstein-Barr virus. The cohort was sequenced for TCR beta chains only, and without alpha or paired-chain data the features that could be detected were limited. According to the authors, the approach could potentially be generalized to other disease states and immunological phenotypes. At a false discovery rate of 0.05, a later analysis linked 15,000 to 20,000 TCR beta sequences to specific HLA alleles. A further reported finding was that TCR beta sequences accurately predicted the HLA-A and HLA-B alleles for most subjects in the first cohort. In vitro tests confirmed that three of the cytomegalovirus-associated TCR beta chains recognize cytomegalovirus antigens. Because counts were too low, more than 15 rarely observed V segments, including chromosome 9 orphons, were excluded from the earlier analysis of a few hundred of the donors. Cytomegalovirus status was reported to be diagnosed by the classifier with high specificity and sensitivity in both the original and validation cohorts. HLA typing was unavailable for some donors at each locus, so association tests used only the typed subset. Strong co-occurrence of HLA alleles, especially DR and DQ, made assigning TCR associations to individual alleles difficult. The presence/absence analyses assumed that sequencing depth was roughly uniform across donors, and that assumption may not be true. A later genetic analysis associated a missense DCLRE1C variant with V-gene and J-gene trimming of TCR beta chains, and an independent cohort replicated the association. Compared with equally common non-associated chains, HLA-associated TCR beta chains in a later analysis were more clonally expanded and had lower generation probabilities. Immune exposure information for the cohort was limited to CMV serostatus. In a later analysis, the rate of TCR association differed among HLA loci, with DRB1 alleles having the most associated TCRs and HLA-C alleles having the fewest. The sequencing pipeline was judged likely to have produced a cluster of highly shared sequence variants as a technical artifact. Because the 87-base-pair reads could not distinguish some IMGT-functional V segments, including TRBV6-2 and TRBV6-3, those segments were excluded. Linkage disequilibrium might explain the correlated functional status among segregating V segments, but an unknown experimental factor could not be excluded. Most CMV-associated TCR beta chains appeared to be HLA-restricted in a later analysis, and the HLA associations seemed to be driven largely by CMV exposure. Across donors, most TCR sequences were observed very rarely, whereas some public TCRs were present in many individuals.

In regard to this clone: The antigen it binds to is not known. Base qualities are missing; no much larger clone stands one base away.

Library construction relied on the immunoSEQ multiplex PCR assay. For the multiplex PCR, a mixture combining 60 forward primers for TCR Vbeta segments and 13 reverse primers for TCR Jbeta segments was used. The CDR3 region of rearranged TCR beta genes was amplified from genomic DNA with a multiplex PCR assay. The amplified TCR beta libraries were sequenced on the Illumina HiSeq System as 87-base-pair reads. On the study's bioinformatics: Across the roughly 600 repertoires, a later analysis counted approximately 83 million unique TCR beta chains, 8.5 million to 12 million of which were shared by at least two donors. Raw reads were error-corrected and collapsed into unique sequences with a nearest-neighbor algorithm that merged closely related sequences to remove PCR and sequencing errors. CDR3 sequences were aligned to IMGT reference sequences to assign V, D and J gene segments. Each retained sequence needed at least a six-nucleotide match to both a V gene segment and a J gene segment. Rearrangements were called productive when the CDR3 lacked stop codons and stayed in frame with V and J; all others were non-productive. Following IMGT convention, CDR3 was defined as the stretch from the second conserved V-encoded cysteine to the conserved J-encoded phenylalanine. In an earlier analysis of more than 550 of the donors, sequences lacking an unambiguous match to a single V gene segment were excluded. An earlier analysis of some 610 of the donors called V segments functional above 56.7% productive rearrangements and segregating when the between-donor standard deviation exceeded 5%. A statistical classification framework was built for diagnosing cytomegalovirus status from the catalog of TCR beta chain sequences. In a later analysis, V and J genes were assigned by comparing TCR nucleotide sequences against IMGT/GENE-DB human TR gene sequences. A later analysis assigned CDR3 sequences and most-parsimonious VDJ recombination scenarios with the TCRdist pipeline. In a later analysis, each TCR beta chain was defined by its CDR3 amino acid sequence together with its V-gene family, and reads without a unique V-gene family were excluded. As a way to deal with suspected cross-contamination and a sequencing artifact, a later analysis dropped nearly 600 nucleotide sequences that were highly shared and had low generation probability. A later analysis calculated a clonal expansion index for each public chain from normalized within-repertoire ranks of inferred template counts. Generation probabilities in a later analysis came from a VDJ recombination model fitted to out-of-frame rearrangements, and those results were checked against IGoR. In a later analysis, TCR-TCR, TCR-HLA and TCR-CMV co-occurrence was scored with hypergeometric tests, and a repertoire-size bias correction was applied to TCR pairs. In a later analysis, false discovery rates were estimated by permuting HLA or CMV assignments 20 times. In a later analysis, co-occurring TCRs were grouped using DBSCAN, and TCRdist sequence similarity was added for clustering within HLA-allele-positive subsets. Repertoires with fewer than 30,000 or more than 120,000 public chains, plus five repertoires with anomalous nucleotide sharing, were excluded from co-occurrence clustering. Entries here come from immuneACCESS through TCRdb and include only in-frame sequences with V and J called. Some clones fail to appear in such tables; in the studies checked, an unresolved V gene covers under half of the shortfall, and the cause of the remainder is unknown. The V and J calls and clone size were taken over from that table, and D and trimming were inferred from the DNA. The sample has 130,000 to 150,000 clones on record, around 79% of them singletons. About 0.97% of the sample belongs to the ten largest clones.

V lost 5 bases and J lost 9 bases, and the count of bases not matched to a germline gene is 9. Sequences SNHLY (CDR1) and FYNNEI (CDR2) are obtained from the germline V gene. CDR3 length: 15 amino acids, cysteine to phenylalanine. The kept DNA is CDR3 alone, 45 bases in frame from the first base. The cohort comprised hundreds of healthy bone marrow donors. At the time of sampling, every cohort member was nominally healthy, though immune exposures that went unrecorded were likely present. The donor was CMV seronegative and was included in the group of approximately 350 seronegative cohort members. A peripheral blood sample was provided by each donor, and peripheral blood mononuclear cells were used for TCR beta sequencing. The Qiagen DNeasy Blood Extraction Kit was used to extract genomic DNA from the blood cell samples.

Sequenced input: PBMCs. The sequence was collected from a man younger than 35 in good health and CMV-seronegative. This chain is built from TRBV2 and TRBJ2-1, with TRBD1 matching 11 junction bases. The DNA sequence follows: TGTGCCAGCAGTCCCAGGACAGGGGGCTTTCCTGAGCAGTTCTTC. Its translation is CASSPRTGGFPEQFF.